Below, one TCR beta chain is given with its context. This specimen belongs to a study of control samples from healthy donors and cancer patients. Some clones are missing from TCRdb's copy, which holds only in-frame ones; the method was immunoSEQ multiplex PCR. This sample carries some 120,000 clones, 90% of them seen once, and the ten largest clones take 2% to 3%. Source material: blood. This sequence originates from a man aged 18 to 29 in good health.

As DNA, the CDR3 is TGCAGCGTAAGGGCCAAAAACATTCAGTACTTC. Protein sequence: CSVRAKNIQYF. The gene calls are TRBV29-1 and TRBJ2-4; D is uncertain. Germline V lookup: CDR1 SQVTM, CDR2 ANQGSEA. This CDR3 has 11 amino acids. V dropped 6 bases and J dropped 1 base, with 4 bases sitting between them.